The next 16 T cell receptor beta chains were all read from a single sample in a study of shared clonotypes between healthy human individuals. CD8 cells classed as naive were CD45RO-negative and positively selected for CCR7, excluding terminally differentiated effector memory CD45RA+ cells. TCRdb keeps only in-frame clones here, not all; method: immunoSEQ multiplex PCR. The profile covers some 2 million clones, with just under 95% appearing a single time and roughly 1.1% taken by the ten largest. The sample taken for sequencing was naive CD8+ T cells sorted from blood. All receptors come from a man between 18 and 35 years old in good health.

This chain connects TRBV4-3 to TRBJ2-1; no reliable D call. Trimming shortened V by 4 bases and J by 10 bases, and 14 bases separated the two germline ends. This CDR3 comprises 13 residues. CDR1 LGHNA and CDR2 YSLEER come from the germline V gene. The CDR3 spells CASSPRTAGEQFF. The CDR3 region has the DNA TGCGCCAGCAGCCCGCGGACGGCCGGGGAGCAGTTCTTC.

The chain carries TRBV4-3 and TRBJ2-7, with TRBD2 identical over 11 bases. The length of the CDR3 is 17 residues. Germline loops: CDR1 LGHNA, CDR2 YSLEER. After removal of 0 bases from V and 3 bases from J, the junction contained 7 bases not matched to a gene. CDR3 sequence (DNA): TGCGCCAGCAGCCAAGACTTCGTGGGACTAGCGGACTACGAGCAGTACTTC. Its protein is CASSQDFVGLADYEQYF.

The J gene is TRBJ2-1, the V gene TRBV6-6; TRBD1 matches 8 bases. Trimming took 2 bases from V and 7 from J; bases not matched to a gene: 10. This CDR3 is 16 amino acids long. Germline loops: CDR1 MNHNY, CDR2 SVGAGI (reference sequence). The CDR3 region has the DNA TGTGCCAGCAGTTACCTCCGGGACAGGTTTAGTAATGAGCAGTTCTTC. Its protein product is CASSYLRDRFSNEQFF.

CDR3 protein: CASSSKDREGEQYF. The CDR3 DNA reads TGTGCCAGCAGTTCGAAGGACAGGGAAGGCGAGCAGTACTTC. This sequence joins TRBV27 and TRBJ2-7; TRBD1 matches 8 bases. The junction had 8 bases not matched to a gene; V was cut back by 4 bases and J by 6 bases. CDR3 length: 14 amino acids. Per germline, CDR1 MNHEY and CDR2 SMNVEV (reference sequence).

The V gene is TRBV27, the J gene TRBJ2-7, with TRBD1 matching over 9 bases. This CDR3 has 15 residues. Trimming cost V 5 bases and J 2 bases; bases outside gene matches: 7. Germline CDR1 MNHEY, CDR2 SMNVEV (reference sequence). CDR3 nucleotides: TGTGCCAGCAGTCCCGGACAGGGGATAACCTACGAGCAGTACTTC. Protein sequence: CASSPGQGITYEQYF.

This clone was seen just once. V is TRBV30 and J is TRBJ1-1; no firm D call. Per germline, CDR1 GTSNPN and CDR2 SVGIG (reference sequence). Trimming stripped 1 base from V and 6 bases from J, with 9 bases between. This CDR3 comprises 12 residues. CDR3 sequence reads: CAWSGLPAEAFF. As DNA, the CDR3 is TGTGCCTGGAGTGGACTCCCGGCTGAAGCTTTCTTT.

This CDR3 reads CASSTRTGYQYEQYF. The CDR3 bases are TGTGCCAGCAGCACCCGGACAGGGTATCAATACGAGCAGTACTTC. The chain combines TRBV21-1 with TRBJ2-7; TRBD1 is the table's D call, not checked against the DNA. TRBV21-1 is a documented pseudogene. There are 15 residues in the CDR3.

The CDR3 is CASSQAAGLSTEAFF. The CDR3 nucleotides read TGCGCCAGCAGCCAAGCGGCAGGGTTGAGCACTGAAGCTTTCTTT. This chain connects TRBV4-1 to TRBJ1-1; the D gene is possibly TRBD1 (5 bases). Germline-derived CDR1 and CDR2 are MGHRA and YSYEKL. V gave up 1 base and J gave up 4 bases, with 13 bases separating them. This CDR3 contains 15 residues.

This chain joins TRBV27 and TRBJ1-4, with 8 positions matching TRBD1. Trimming took 5 bases from V and 7 from J; bases not matched to a gene: 6. The germline gives CDR1 MNHEY, CDR2 SMNVEV (reference sequence). The CDR3 loop spans 14 amino acids. CDR3 sequence (DNA): TGTGCCAGCAGTACCGGACAGGGTTTTGAAAAACTGTTTTTT. This translates into CASSTGQGFEKLFF.

The rearrangement links TRBV7-9 to TRBJ1-2; the D gene is possibly TRBD1 (5 bases). V was cut by 1 base and J by 7 bases, with 13 bases left in between. The CDR3 covers 14 residues. CDR1 SEHNR and CDR2 FQNEAQ come from the germline V gene (reference sequence). CDR3 loop: CASSLVTHRFGYTF. CDR3 in DNA: TGTGCCAGCAGCTTAGTCACACACAGGTTTGGCTACACCTTC.

This chain uses TRBV18 with TRBJ2-7; D gene uncertain. V dropped 3 bases and J dropped 2 bases, with 11 bases sitting between them. Germline V lookup: CDR1 KGHSH, CDR2 LQKENI. The CDR3 is 14 amino acids. CDR3 sequence reads: CASSPNGVPYEQYF. The CDR3 region has the DNA TGTGCCAGCTCACCGAACGGAGTTCCCTACGAGCAGTACTTC.

The chain combines TRBV19 with TRBJ2-1, with 15 positions matching TRBD2. Germline V gene data show CDR1 as LNHDA and CDR2 as SQIVND (reference sequence). There are 15 residues in the CDR3. With V trimmed by 7 bases and J by 7 bases, 5 bases remained unmatched. For the CDR3, the DNA is TGTGCCAGTAACTCTGGGACTAGCGGGAGGAATGAGCAGTTCTTC. Translating it yields CASNSGTSGRNEQFF.

Comment on this clone: Other DNA sequences from this sample encode an identical CDR3 as well. This chain links TRBV30 with TRBJ2-7; TRBD2 aligns across 8 bases. Germline V lookup: CDR1 GTSNPN, CDR2 SVGIG (reference sequence). Trimming took 0 bases from V and 7 from J; bases not matched to a gene: 8. The CDR3 extends over 14 amino acids. The CDR3 sequence is CAWSVKAGGREQYF. In nucleotides, the CDR3 is TGTGCCTGGAGTGTAAAGGCGGGGGGTCGTGAGCAGTACTTC.

The CDR3 nucleotides read TGTGCCAGCAGTACCCTCACCAGCTACGCCGGGGAGCTGTTTTTT. It is translated as CASSTLTSYAGELFF. V and J are TRBV6-5 and TRBJ2-2; D is ambiguous. CDR3 size: 15 residues. The germline V gene has CDR1 MNHEY and CDR2 SVGAGI. Trimming removed 5 bases from V and 6 bases from J, with 16 bases in between.

This chain uses TRBV5-4 with TRBJ1-4; D unresolved. V lost 0 bases and J 8 bases, leaving 17 bases between the germline ends. The CDR3 loop spans 16 amino acids. Germline values: CDR1 SGHNT, CDR2 YYREEE (reference sequence). The DNA for the CDR3 is TGTGCCAGCAGCTTGGGTGGAAATCCTCCGGAGGAAAAACTGTTTTTT. It specifies CASSLGGNPPEEKLFF.

V and J are TRBV7-8 and TRBJ2-7; 7 bases align to TRBD2. The CDR3 totals 15 residues. The V gene end was trimmed by 0 bases and the J gene end by 0 bases; junction bases not matched to a gene: 2. Germline V CDR1 and CDR2: SGHVS, FQNEAQ. CDR3 loop: CASSLASGFSYEQYF. In nucleotides, the CDR3 is TGTGCCAGCAGCTTAGCTAGCGGGTTCTCCTACGAGCAGTACTTC.